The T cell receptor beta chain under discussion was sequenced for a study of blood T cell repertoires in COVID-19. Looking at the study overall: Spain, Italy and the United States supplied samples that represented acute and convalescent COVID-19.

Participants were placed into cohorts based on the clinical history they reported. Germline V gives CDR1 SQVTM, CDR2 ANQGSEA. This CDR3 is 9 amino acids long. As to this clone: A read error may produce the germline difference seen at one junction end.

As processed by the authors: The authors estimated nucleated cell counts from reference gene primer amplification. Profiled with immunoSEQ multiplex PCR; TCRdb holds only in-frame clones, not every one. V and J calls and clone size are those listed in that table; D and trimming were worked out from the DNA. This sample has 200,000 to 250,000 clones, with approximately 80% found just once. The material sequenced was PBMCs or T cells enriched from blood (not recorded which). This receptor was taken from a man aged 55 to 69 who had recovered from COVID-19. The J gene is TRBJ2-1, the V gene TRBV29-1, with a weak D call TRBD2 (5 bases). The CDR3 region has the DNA TGCAGCGTGGGGTGGGAGCGGTTCTTC. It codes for CSVGWERFF.